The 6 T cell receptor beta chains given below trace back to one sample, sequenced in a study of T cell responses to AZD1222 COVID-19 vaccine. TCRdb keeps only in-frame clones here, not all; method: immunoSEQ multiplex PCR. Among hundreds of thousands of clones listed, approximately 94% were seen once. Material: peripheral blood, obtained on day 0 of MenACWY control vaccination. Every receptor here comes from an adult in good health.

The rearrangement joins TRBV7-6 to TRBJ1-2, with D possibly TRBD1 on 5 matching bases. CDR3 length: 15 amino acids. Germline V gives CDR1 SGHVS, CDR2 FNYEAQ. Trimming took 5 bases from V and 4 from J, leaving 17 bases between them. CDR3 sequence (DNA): TGTGCCAGCAGCGTGGGACCGCAGTCCAGCTATGGCTACACCTTC. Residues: CASSVGPQSSYGYTF.

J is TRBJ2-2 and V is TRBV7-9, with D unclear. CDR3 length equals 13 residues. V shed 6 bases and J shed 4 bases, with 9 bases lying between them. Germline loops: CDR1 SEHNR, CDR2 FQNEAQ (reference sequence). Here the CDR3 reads CASRSRPTGELFF. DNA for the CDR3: TGTGCCAGCAGGTCTAGACCCACCGGGGAGCTGTTTTTT.

The CDR3 nucleotides are TGCGCCAGCAGCCAAGATCACACTTTGAGGACTGAAGCTTTCTTT. This gives the protein CASSQDHTLRTEAFF. The gene calls are TRBV4-1 and TRBJ1-1, with D unresolved. The CDR3 loop spans 15 amino acids. V lost 0 bases and J lost 5, with 13 bases in between. Germline V gene sequence: CDR1 MGHRA, CDR2 YSYEKL.

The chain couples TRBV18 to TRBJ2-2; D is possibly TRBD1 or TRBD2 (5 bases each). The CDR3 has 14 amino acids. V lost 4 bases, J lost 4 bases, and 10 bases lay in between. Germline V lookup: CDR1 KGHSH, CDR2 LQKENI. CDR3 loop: CASSRDRSTGELFF. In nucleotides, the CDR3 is TGTGCCAGCTCACGGGACCGATCCACCGGGGAGCTGTTTTTT.

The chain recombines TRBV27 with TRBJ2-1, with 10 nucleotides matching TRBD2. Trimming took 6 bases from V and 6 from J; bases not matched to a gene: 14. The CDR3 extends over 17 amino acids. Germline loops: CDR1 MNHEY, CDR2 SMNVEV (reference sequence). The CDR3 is CASSRISGGFRSNEQFF. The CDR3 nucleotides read TGTGCCAGCAGCCGTATTAGCGGGGGGTTCCGTTCCAATGAGCAGTTCTTC.

CDR3 in amino acids: CASSEGASEKLFF. The DNA for the CDR3 is TGTGCCAGCAGTGAGGGCGCCTCTGAAAAACTGTTTTTT. The chain is built from TRBV25-1 and TRBJ1-4; D remains unclear. CDR3 length: 13 amino acids. Trimming left V 3 bases short and J 7 bases short, with 9 bases between. Looked up from germline, CDR1 is MGHDK and CDR2 is SYGVNS. Combining the CDR3 with reference TRBV25-1 and TRBJ1-4 gives the whole variable domain EADIYQTPRYLVIGTGKKITLECSQTMGHDKMYWYQQDPGMELHLIHYSYGVNSTEKGDLSSESTVSRIRTEHFPLTLESARPSHTSQYLCASSEGASEKLFFGSGTQLSVL.